The 23 T cell receptor beta chains below all came from one sample that was sequenced in a study of T cell responses to AZD1222 COVID-19 vaccine. Repertoires were generated with immunoSEQ multiplex PCR, while TCRdb's copy carries only in-frame clones and drops some. The table has 150,000 to 190,000 clones, 85% to 95% seen once. The sequencing here drew on peripheral blood, taken 28 days after the second AZD1222 dose. The receptors here all came from an adult who received the AZD1222 COVID-19 vaccine.

The chain uses TRBV19 and TRBJ1-5; the D gene is possibly TRBD1 (6 bases). The germline V and J ends were trimmed by 0 bases and 4 bases, with 10 bases remaining between them. The CDR3 has 15 residues. In germline, CDR1 is LNHDA, CDR2 SQIVND (reference sequence). For the CDR3, the DNA is TGTGCCAGTAGTATAGACAGGGGCCCGAATCAGCCCCAGCATTTT. Encoded protein: CASSIDRGPNQPQHF.

The V call is TRBV18, the J call TRBJ2-7; D assignment may be TRBD1 or TRBD2 (5 bases each). The CDR3 sequence is 13 residues long. Germline V CDR1 and CDR2: KGHSH, LQKENI. Trimming shortened V by 3 bases and J by 3 bases, and 9 bases separated the two germline ends. The CDR3, as DNA: TGTGCCAGCTCACCCGGGGCAAACTACGAGCAGTACTTC. Translated, it gives CASSPGANYEQYF. The full variable domain, with the rest looked up from reference TRBV18 and TRBJ2-7, is NAGVMQNPRHLVRRRGQEARLRCSPMKGHSHVYWYRQLPEEGLKFMVYLQKENIIDESGMPKERFSAEFPKEGPSILRIQQVVRGDSAAYFCASSPGANYEQYFGPGTRLTVT.

This chain uses TRBV30 with TRBJ1-1; TRBD1 aligns across 8 bases. Germline values: CDR1 GTSNPN, CDR2 SVGIG (reference sequence). The CDR3 extends over 14 amino acids. V lost 5 bases to trimming and J lost 1 base; unmatched junction nucleotides: 6. CDR3 DNA sequence: TGTGCCTGGGGCGGACAGGGCACGAACACTGAAGCTTTCTTT. Its translation: CAWGGQGTNTEAFF.

The chain has TRBV15 and TRBJ1-1; tentative D call: TRBD1 (5 bases). The length of the CDR3 is 14 residues. Looked up from germline, CDR1 is LNHNV and CDR2 is YYDKDF (reference sequence). Trimming left V 5 bases short and J 8 bases short, with 18 bases between. The CDR3 sequence: CATSSWGGGLEAFF. CDR3 in DNA: TGTGCCACCAGCTCGTGGGGGGGAGGGCTAGAAGCTTTCTTT.

The rearrangement uses TRBV27 and TRBJ1-2; 7 bases are a match to TRBD1. The V gene's germline CDR1 is MNHEY and CDR2 SMNVEV (reference sequence). V shed 6 bases and J 4 bases; nucleotides not matched to a gene: 14. The CDR3 has 16 residues. The CDR3 sequence is CASSKNSPGQSYGYTF. The CDR3 DNA sequence: TGTGCCAGCAGCAAAAATTCTCCGGGACAGAGCTATGGCTACACCTTC.

DNA for the CDR3: TGTGCCAGCAGCGTAGGGGCAGGAGTTACGAACACTGAAGCTTTCTTT. Amino acid sequence: CASSVGAGVTNTEAFF. The chain carries TRBV9 and TRBJ1-1; D remains ambiguous. CDR1 and CDR2 (germline): SGDLS, YYNGEE. Trimming left V 0 bases short and J 1 base short, with 13 bases between. The CDR3 runs 16 residues. Combining the CDR3 with reference TRBV9 and TRBJ1-1 gives the whole variable domain DSGVTQTPKHLITATGQRVTLRCSPRSGDLSVYWYQQSLDQGLQFLIQYYNGEERAKGNILERFSAQQFPDLHSELNLSSLELGDSALYFCASSVGAGVTNTEAFFGQGTRLTVV.

This chain connects TRBV6-5 to TRBJ1-2; TRBD1 agrees at 9 bases. V shed 9 bases and J 5 bases; nucleotides not matched to a gene: 4. Germline V gene sequence: CDR1 MNHEY, CDR2 SVGAGI. The CDR3 totals 12 residues. The CDR3 here is CARGDRAYGYTF. CDR3 DNA sequence: TGTGCCAGGGGGGACAGGGCGTATGGCTACACCTTC.

CDR3 coding DNA: TGCGCCAGCAGCCAAGCCCCTAGCGGGGACTACGAGCAGTACTTC. Amino acids: CASSQAPSGDYEQYF. The chain links TRBV4-1 to TRBJ2-7; 9 bases agree with TRBD2. Losses at the gene ends were 1 base for V and 3 bases for J; bases not matched to a gene: 4. Germline CDR1 reads MGHRA; CDR2 reads YSYEKL. The CDR3 spans 15 residues.

This sequence joins TRBV7-9 and TRBJ2-3; 7 bases agree with TRBD2. This CDR3 has 14 residues. Germline V lookup: CDR1 SEHNR, CDR2 FQNEAQ (reference sequence). The V gene end was trimmed by 2 bases and the J gene end by 4 bases; junction bases not matched to a gene: 3. The CDR3 protein is CASSLSLAADTQYF. In DNA, the CDR3 is TGTGCCAGCAGCTTAAGCCTAGCGGCAGATACGCAGTATTTT. Full variable domain (missing parts from reference TRBV7-9 and TRBJ2-3): DTGVSQNPRHKITKRGQNVTFRCDPISEHNRLYWYRQTLGQGPEFLTYFQNEAQLEKSRLLSDRFSAERPKGSFSTLEIQRTEQGDSAMYLCASSLSLAADTQYFGPGTRLTVL.

The chain combines TRBV14 with TRBJ1-1; possibly TRBD1 for D (5 bases). V lost 6 bases and J lost 5, with 16 bases in between. Germline V gives CDR1 SGHDN, CDR2 FVKESK. CDR3 length equals 14 residues. The CDR3 here is CASRGPGSRTEAFF. CDR3 DNA: TGTGCCAGCAGAGGGCCAGGGTCGAGGACTGAAGCTTTCTTT. Full variable domain (remainder filled in from reference TRBV14 and TRBJ1-1): EAGVTQFPSHSVIEKGQTVTLRCDPISGHDNLYWYRRVMGKEIKFLLHFVKESKQDESGMPNNRFLAERTGGTYSTLKVQPAELEDSGVYFCASRGPGSRTEAFFGQGTRLTVV.

The chain has TRBV7-6 and TRBJ2-7; 8 nucleotides match TRBD2. The germline V gene has CDR1 SGHVS and CDR2 FNYEAQ. V lost 2 bases and J lost 0; bases outside the gene matches: 6. CDR3 length equals 16 residues. The CDR3 region is CASSLSGGANSYEQYF. CDR3 DNA sequence: TGTGCCAGCAGCTTATCGGGGGGGGCTAACTCCTACGAGCAGTACTTC.

The V call is TRBV28, the J call TRBJ2-3; 9 nucleotides align to TRBD1. Per germline, CDR1 MDHEN and CDR2 SYDVKM. V was clipped by 8 bases and J by 2 bases; unmatched bases: 5. This CDR3 spans 14 amino acids. The chain's CDR3 is CASLWTGDTDTQYF. DNA for the CDR3: TGTGCCAGCCTTTGGACAGGGGACACAGATACGCAGTATTTT.

The chain links TRBV7-2 to TRBJ2-7; D ambiguous. Germline CDR1 SGHTA, CDR2 FQGNSA. V was trimmed by 5 bases and J by 0 bases, leaving 8 bases between them. The CDR3 covers 13 residues. The CDR3 region has the DNA TGTGCCAGCAGCCCCCGGTCCTCCTACGAGCAGTACTTC. Translated, it gives CASSPRSSYEQYF.

This clone appeared a single time. The chain recombines TRBV7-9 with TRBJ2-1, with a possible D match to TRBD1 (6 bases). The germline V gene has CDR1 SEHNR and CDR2 FQNEAQ (reference sequence). Trimming took off 3 bases at V and 9 bases at J, with 21 bases between the two ends. This CDR3 is built from 16 residues. CDR3 sequence (DNA): TGTGCCAGCAGCTTTAGATCGGGACAAAACAATGGTGAGCAGTTCTTC. The encoded protein is CASSFRSGQNNGEQFF.

The rearrangement uses TRBV15 and TRBJ2-7; the match to TRBD2 covers 9 bases. This CDR3 is built from 16 residues. J was trimmed by 5 bases and V by 5 bases; bases with no gene match: 13. CDR1 and CDR2 (germline): LNHNV, YYDKDF (reference sequence). DNA for the CDR3: TGTGCCACCAGCGTGGGCTATGGGCGGGAGGGCAACGAGCAGTACTTC. Translating it yields CATSVGYGREGNEQYF.

The chain uses TRBV5-4 and TRBJ2-1; tentatively, D is TRBD1 or TRBD2 (7 bases each). Deletions cut 4 bases from V and 6 bases from J, with 11 bases between. The germline V gene encodes CDR1 SGHNT and CDR2 YYREEE (reference sequence). CDR3 length equals 13 residues. The CDR3 sequence is CASSRGDSNEQFF. CDR3 coding DNA: TGTGCCAGCAGCCGGGGGGACAGCAATGAGCAGTTCTTC.

This chain links TRBV27 with TRBJ2-3, with D possibly being TRBD2 (5 bases). In germline, CDR1 is MNHEY, CDR2 SMNVEV (reference sequence). The germline V and J ends were trimmed by 3 bases and 0 bases, with 10 bases remaining between them. CDR3 length equals 15 residues. The CDR3 coding sequence is TGTGCCAGCAGTTTTATGGGCGGGAGCACAGATACGCAGTATTTT. This encodes CASSFMGGSTDTQYF.

The CDR3 spells CASRITSYGGGEQYF. CDR3 sequence (DNA): TGTGCCAGCAGGATTACTAGCTATGGGGGCGGGGAGCAGTACTTC. V is TRBV6-5 and J is TRBJ2-7, with D perhaps assigned TRBD1 or TRBD2 (6 bases each). CDR1 MNHEY and CDR2 SVGAGI come from the germline V gene. The ends were cut back, 6 bases at V and 7 bases at J, with 22 bases in the middle. This CDR3 is 15 amino acids long.

The genes are TRBV27 and TRBJ2-3; 9 nucleotides line up with TRBD2. The CDR3 consists of 16 residues. V dropped 3 bases and J dropped 3; count of bases not matched to a gene: 7. CDR1 and CDR2 (germline): MNHEY, SMNVEV (reference sequence). CDR3 sequence reads: CASSFKAGGSTDTQYF. The DNA of the CDR3 is TGTGCCAGCAGTTTCAAAGCGGGAGGAAGTACAGATACGCAGTATTTT.

The chain combines TRBV27 with TRBJ2-3, with unresolved D. Germline V CDR1 and CDR2: MNHEY, SMNVEV (reference sequence). The CDR3 contains 14 residues. Trimming shortened V by 7 bases and J by 0 bases, and 11 bases separated the two germline ends. Written as DNA, the CDR3 is TGTGCCAGCACCCTGACGCCTAGCACAGATACGCAGTATTTT. It is translated as CASTLTPSTDTQYF.

This chain joins TRBV9 and TRBJ2-3, with D perhaps TRBD1 or TRBD2 (5 bases each). CDR1 SGDLS and CDR2 YYNGEE come from the germline V gene. Trimming pared 0 bases from V and 6 bases from J, leaving 8 bases between. This CDR3 region has 13 residues. The CDR3 loop is CASSVGDVDTQYF. CDR3 sequence (DNA): TGTGCCAGCAGCGTAGGGGACGTGGATACGCAGTATTTT. The complete variable domain, with remaining parts taken from reference TRBV9 and TRBJ2-3, reads DSGVTQTPKHLITATGQRVTLRCSPRSGDLSVYWYQQSLDQGLQFLIQYYNGEERAKGNILERFSAQQFPDLHSELNLSSLELGDSALYFCASSVGDVDTQYFGPGTRLTVL.

The V gene is TRBV7-9, the J gene TRBJ1-2, with 12 bases matching TRBD1. The CDR3 totals 17 residues. The V and J ends lost 4 bases and 2 bases, in that order; junction bases with no gene match: 8. CDR1 and CDR2 (germline): SEHNR, FQNEAQ (reference sequence). CDR3 nucleotide sequence: TGTGCCAGCAGCTCTCCCCGGGACAGGGGGCCCAACTATGGCTACACCTTC. Its translation is CASSSPRDRGPNYGYTF.

This sequence joins TRBV5-8 and TRBJ1-3; tentative D call: TRBD1 (6 bases). Germline V gene data show CDR1 as SGHTS and CDR2 as YDEGEE. V gave up 5 bases and J gave up 2 bases, with 20 bases separating them. The CDR3 has 17 amino acids. The CDR3 reads CASSWSLMDSPGNTIYF. For the CDR3, the DNA is TGTGCCAGCAGTTGGAGTTTGATGGACAGCCCTGGAAACACCATATATTTT. The variable domain in full, with the rest retrieved from reference TRBV5-8 and TRBJ1-3, is EAGVTQSPTHLIKTRGQQATLRCSPISGHTSVYWYQQALGLGLQFLLWYDEGEERNRGNFPPRFSGRQFPNYSSELNVNALELEDSALYLCASSWSLMDSPGNTIYFGEGSWLTVV.